Each of the 28 T cell receptor beta chains below was sequenced from the same sample in a study of shared clonotypes between healthy human individuals. CD45RO-negative CD8 cells positively selected for CCR7 made up the naive population, which excluded terminally differentiated effector memory CD45RA+ cells. This table comes from immunoSEQ multiplex PCR, and its TCRdb copy is limited to in-frame clones, with some not included. The sample includes about 2,200,000 clones, around 93% of them seen just once. The sequencing sample was made of naive CD8+ T cells from PBMCs. All receptors come from a man younger than 30 in good health. Some clones in this sample may be carry-over from other donors' samples.

The chain is built from TRBV19 and TRBJ1-2; 9 positions agree with TRBD1. The V segment lost 10 bases and the J segment 1 base; nucleotides outside the gene matches: 16. The CDR3 totals 17 residues. Germline V gene data show CDR1 as LNHDA and CDR2 as SQIVND (reference sequence). DNA of the CDR3: TGTGCCACCAGTCTTCTTGGGACAGGGACGCTTAACTATGGCTACACCTTC. It is translated as CATSLLGTGTLNYGYTF.

The chain employs TRBV6-5 and TRBJ1-1; D unclear. V gave up 5 bases and J gave up 5 bases, with 15 bases separating them. The CDR3 sequence is 14 residues long. The V gene's germline CDR1 is MNHEY and CDR2 SVGAGI. The CDR3 DNA sequence: TGTGCCAGCAGTCCGTTCCAGGCGGGGACTGAAGCTTTCTTT. Residues: CASSPFQAGTEAFF.

Only a few counts were recorded for this clone. This chain joins TRBV6-5 and TRBJ1-3; TRBD1 matches 8 bases. Per the germline V gene, CDR1 is MNHEY and CDR2 is SVGAGI. The J segment lost 4 bases and the V segment lost 5 bases, leaving 4 bases of the junction unmatched. CDR3 size: 14 residues. CDR3 sequence reads: CASSDRGRGNTIYF. CDR3 DNA sequence: TGTGCCAGCAGTGACAGGGGACGAGGAAACACCATATATTTT.

This clone was observed a single time. The genes are TRBV4-1 and TRBJ2-5; TRBD2 agrees at 8 bases. The junction had 7 bases not matched to a gene; V was cut back by 4 bases and J by 0 bases. This CDR3 region has 16 residues. The germline V gene encodes CDR1 MGHRA and CDR2 YSYEKL. The CDR3 sequence: CASSRFLGLDQETQYF. The DNA for the CDR3 is TGCGCCAGCAGCCGATTCTTGGGACTAGACCAAGAGACCCAGTACTTC.

This sequence joins TRBV21-1 and TRBJ2-1. TRBV21-1 represents a pseudogene. The CDR3 spans 14 residues. CDR3 nucleotides: TGTGCCAGCAGCAAAGAGGGCCGCCGGAATGAGCAGTTCTTC. This sequence encodes CASSKEGRRNEQFF.

The chain combines TRBV28 with TRBJ2-7; 8 bases fit TRBD2. The CDR3 spans 15 residues. J was trimmed by 7 bases and V by 4 bases; bases with no gene match: 12. Germline CDR1 MDHEN, CDR2 SYDVKM. For the CDR3, the DNA is TGTGCCAGCAGTTCACCACCGGGACTAGTGTCTGAGCAGTACTTC. Translating gives CASSSPPGLVSEQYF.

This chain connects TRBV28 to TRBJ2-7; D gene ambiguous. Germline V gives CDR1 MDHEN, CDR2 SYDVKM. The length of the CDR3 is 12 residues. V was shortened by 6 bases and J by 3 bases, with 9 bases between the two germline ends. CDR3 protein: CASSPTNYEQYF. DNA for the CDR3: TGTGCCAGCAGCCCTACCAACTACGAGCAGTACTTC.

This clone came up once. The chain couples TRBV30 to TRBJ2-1; 7 bases fit TRBD2. V was clipped by 4 bases and J by 4 bases; unmatched bases: 10. Germline loops: CDR1 GTSNPN, CDR2 SVGIG (reference sequence). This CDR3 region has 15 residues. The CDR3 DNA reads TGTGCCTGGATTCCTGTAGCGGGCTTATACAATGAGCAGTTCTTC. Translating gives CAWIPVAGLYNEQFF.

The rearrangement joins TRBV4-1 to TRBJ2-7; 12 nucleotides line up with TRBD1. This CDR3 is 16 amino acids long. The germline V gene has CDR1 MGHRA and CDR2 YSYEKL. V was pared by 3 bases and J by 5 bases, with 8 bases of the junction left unmatched. CDR3 nucleotide sequence: TGCGCCAGCAGCCAGACTCCGGGACAGGGGGCCCACGAGCAGTACTTC. Protein product: CASSQTPGQGAHEQYF.

The rearrangement uses TRBV19 and TRBJ2-3; D is perhaps TRBD2 (5 bases). V was pared by 5 bases and J by 5 bases, with 11 bases between. In germline, CDR1 is LNHDA, CDR2 SQIVND (reference sequence). The CDR3 has 13 amino acids. The CDR3 nucleotides are TGTGCCAGTAGTGGGCGACTACTAGATACGCAGTATTTT. This translates into CASSGRLLDTQYF.

The chain employs TRBV7-6 and TRBJ2-7; 7 nucleotides line up with TRBD2. Unmatched junction bases numbered 5, after V lost 1 base and J lost 2 bases. Germline CDR1 reads SGHVS; CDR2 reads FNYEAQ. There are 15 residues in the CDR3. CDR3: CASSLEVGRTYEQYF. CDR3 coding DNA: TGTGCCAGCAGCTTAGAGGTCGGGAGGACCTACGAGCAGTACTTC.

A remark on this clone: Other DNA sequences in this specimen translate into the identical CDR3. V and J are TRBV7-9 and TRBJ2-2; a weak D match, TRBD2 (5 bases). Germline V lookup: CDR1 SEHNR, CDR2 FQNEAQ (reference sequence). This CDR3 has 15 residues. Between the trimmed V and J ends, which lost 5 bases and 2 bases, there was a span of 12 bases. CDR3 loop: CASSPRRENTGELFF. DNA for the CDR3: TGTGCCAGCAGCCCCCGACGGGAAAACACCGGGGAGCTGTTTTTT.

Written as DNA, the CDR3 is TGTGCCACCAGCAGCGGCCAGGGAGACAGGCGTCAGGACTACGAGCAGTACTTC. Amino acids: CATSSGQGDRRQDYEQYF. The gene calls are TRBV15 and TRBJ2-7; D perhaps matches TRBD1 (6 bases). With 3 bases removed from V and 3 bases from J, the gap between germline ends came to 24 bases. The germline V gene encodes CDR1 LNHNV and CDR2 YYDKDF (reference sequence). The CDR3 is made up of 18 amino acids.

V and J are TRBV4-2 and TRBJ2-2; D remains unclear. Per germline, CDR1 LGHNA and CDR2 YNFKEQ. Trimming left V 5 bases short and J 6 bases short, with 7 bases between. The CDR3 consists of 12 residues. The CDR3 DNA reads TGTGCCAGCAGCTTAGGGTCCGGGGAGCTGTTTTTT. The encoded protein is CASSLGSGELFF.

V is TRBV13 and J is TRBJ1-2, with D hard to call. The CDR3 is 14 amino acids. Germline loops: CDR1 PRHDT, CDR2 FYEKMQ (reference sequence). V was pared by 1 base and J by 8 bases, with 14 bases between. CDR3: CASSLEFVRGGYTF. DNA of the CDR3: TGTGCCAGCAGCTTAGAATTTGTCCGAGGAGGCTACACCTTC.

This clone was detected once. The chain links TRBV27 to TRBJ1-3, with a tentative D call TRBD1 (5 bases). V was pared by 4 bases and J by 2 bases, with 12 bases between. This CDR3 has 15 amino acids. Germline V CDR1 and CDR2: MNHEY, SMNVEV (reference sequence). The CDR3 sequence is CASSSGTVPGNTIYF. CDR3 DNA sequence: TGTGCCAGCAGTTCAGGGACCGTGCCTGGAAACACCATATATTTT.

The V gene is TRBV5-1, the J gene TRBJ1-1, with D uncertain. The germline V gene has CDR1 SGHRS and CDR2 YFSETQ. The V end lost 4 bases, the J end lost 1 base, and 5 bases lay between the germline ends. The CDR3 is 12 residues long. CDR3 sequence (DNA): TGCGCCAGCAGCGCGGGGAACACTGAAGCTTTCTTT. Its protein product is CASSAGNTEAFF.

This clone was detected a few times. The rearrangement uses TRBV2 and TRBJ2-7; TRBD1 matches 8 bases. The CDR3 spans 12 residues. Germline CDR1 and CDR2: SNHLY and FYNNEI. Trimming took 10 bases from V and 3 from J; bases not matched to a gene: 5. The CDR3 sequence is CANGQGFYEQYF. The CDR3 DNA reads TGTGCCAACGGACAGGGATTCTACGAGCAGTACTTC. The variable domain in full, completed from reference TRBV2 and TRBJ2-7, reads EPEVTQTPSHQVTQMGQEVILRCVPISNHLYFYWYRQILGQKVEFLVSFYNNEISEKSEIFDDQFSVERPDGSNFTLKIRSTKLEDSAMYFCANGQGFYEQYFGPGTRLTVT.

The chain recombines TRBV13 with TRBJ1-2; 7 bases match TRBD1. The J segment lost 6 bases and the V segment lost 5 bases, leaving 6 bases of the junction unmatched. Germline CDR1 is PRHDT and CDR2 is FYEKMQ (reference sequence). CDR3 length equals 13 residues. As DNA, the CDR3 is TGTGCCAGCAGCCCAACAGGGGAAAATGGCTACACCTTC. Protein: CASSPTGENGYTF.

This rearrangement joins TRBV5-1 to TRBJ2-4, with a possible D match to TRBD1 (6 bases). In germline, CDR1 is SGHRS, CDR2 YFSETQ. Deletions cut 7 bases from V and 0 bases from J, with 23 bases between. CDR3 length: 18 amino acids. The CDR3 region has the DNA TGCGCCAGCCTCGACAACGCGGACAGATGGGTAGCCAAAAACATTCAGTACTTC. It encodes CASLDNADRWVAKNIQYF.

The gene calls are TRBV7-9 and TRBJ2-7; 7 bases are shared with TRBD1. Germline V gene data show CDR1 as SEHNR and CDR2 as FQNEAQ (reference sequence). V lost 5 bases, J lost 7 bases, and 11 bases stayed unmatched. The CDR3 extends over 14 amino acids. CDR3 DNA sequence: TGTGCCAGCAGCCCTAGGACAGGACCTAGGGAGCAGTACTTC. Translation gives CASSPRTGPREQYF.

Comments on this clone: The sample carries other DNA sequences with the same CDR3. The J gene is TRBJ2-7, the V gene TRBV19; tentative D call: TRBD2 (5 bases). The length of the CDR3 is 14 residues. Germline V gene lookup returns CDR1 LNHDA and CDR2 SQIVND (reference sequence). The V end was cut by 0 bases, the J end by 2 bases, with 8 bases between. The CDR3 region is CASSIDRDTYEQYF. CDR3 in DNA: TGTGCCAGTAGTATAGACCGGGATACCTACGAGCAGTACTTC. Complete variable domain (other parts from reference TRBV19 and TRBJ2-7): DGGITQSPKYLFRKEGQNVTLSCEQNLNHDAMYWYRQDPGQGLRLIYYSQIVNDFQKGDIAEGYSVSREKKESFPLTVTSAQKNPTAFYLCASSIDRDTYEQYFGPGTRLTVT.

The rearrangement links TRBV6-4 to TRBJ2-7; 9 nucleotides match TRBD1. The V gene's germline CDR1 is MRHNA and CDR2 SNTAGT. This CDR3 has 13 residues. V shed 3 bases, J shed 4 bases, and the junction held 1 base outside the gene matches. In DNA form, the CDR3 reads TGTGCCAGCAGTGAAGACAGGGGGTACGAGCAGTACTTC. This gives the protein CASSEDRGYEQYF.

The V call is TRBV28, the J call TRBJ2-1, with D perhaps TRBD2 (7 bases). Germline CDR1 reads MDHEN; CDR2 reads SYDVKM. The CDR3 extends over 12 amino acids. V gave up 7 bases and J gave up 7 bases, with 11 bases separating them. The CDR3 region is CASTKGGNEQFF. The DNA for the CDR3 is TGTGCCAGCACAAAGGGGGGGAATGAGCAGTTCTTC.

This chain uses TRBV14 with TRBJ2-7; 7 bases match TRBD2. V was clipped by 2 bases and J by 3 bases; unmatched bases: 7. This CDR3 has 15 residues. From germline, CDR1 is SGHDN and CDR2 FVKESK. The CDR3 nucleotides read TGTGCCAGCAGCCAACTGATAGCGGGTATCTACGAGCAGTACTTC. This sequence encodes CASSQLIAGIYEQYF. Variable domain in full (rest from reference TRBV14 and TRBJ2-7): EAGVTQFPSHSVIEKGQTVTLRCDPISGHDNLYWYRRVMGKEIKFLLHFVKESKQDESGMPNNRFLAERTGGTYSTLKVQPAELEDSGVYFCASSQLIAGIYEQYFGPGTRLTVT.

The gene calls are TRBV29-1 and TRBJ1-2, with D possibly TRBD1 on 5 matching bases. Trimming took 7 bases from V and 8 from J, leaving 14 bases between them. CDR1 and CDR2 (germline): SQVTM, ANQGSEA. There are 11 residues in the CDR3. The CDR3 bases are TGCAGCGCTCGTGGAGGGGAAGGCTACACCTTC. Its protein product is CSARGGEGYTF.

The gene calls are TRBV25-1 and TRBJ2-1; 8 nucleotides align to TRBD1. Looked up from germline, CDR1 is MGHDK and CDR2 is SYGVNS. The CDR3 is made up of 12 amino acids. The trim removed 8 bases at V and 7 bases at J, leaving 4 bases unmatched. Here the CDR3 DNA reads TGTGCCAGCGGGGACAGGTGGAATGAGCAGTTCTTC. This sequence encodes CASGDRWNEQFF.

V gene TRBV9 combines with J gene TRBJ2-3; the match to TRBD2 covers 8 bases. The CDR3 has 16 amino acids. Germline values: CDR1 SGDLS, CDR2 YYNGEE. The V segment lost 2 bases and the J segment 0 bases; nucleotides outside the gene matches: 5. This chain's CDR3 is CASSVSGAPSTDTQYF. The CDR3 bases are TGTGCCAGCAGCGTTAGCGGGGCTCCTAGCACAGATACGCAGTATTTT.